This TCR beta chain was captured in a study of beta chain features in type 1 diabetes. Study summary: All of the samples together had more than 95 million sorted cells examined. Study-wide findings and caveats: A closer apparent resemblance between naive, central memory and Treg TCRB repertoires was seen in patients than in healthy donors. Patients with type 1 diabetes carried fewer insertions and had more deletions at their VDJ junctions.

This clone was seen only a few times. The antigen is not known. The germline gives CDR1 ENHRY, CDR2 SYGVKD. CDR3 length: 16 amino acids. Trimming cost V 3 bases and J 2 bases; bases outside gene matches: 2. The authors took one heparinised blood draw, averaging roughly 120 mL, from each donor. Since all of the isolated RNA was reverse transcribed, expressed TCRB transcripts were what got sequenced. Profiling relied on immunoSEQ multiplex PCR, and the TCRdb table lists in-frame clones only, not all of them. The profile shows 850,000 to 900,000 clones, roughly 15% of them singletons. Sequencing was done on a sample of naive CD4+ T cells from blood. This chain links TRBV10-3 with TRBJ2-5; 14 nucleotides agree with TRBD2. The receptor comes from a woman aged 18-29 years in good health. CDR3 loop: CAISDGTSGSQETQYF. The DNA for the CDR3 is TGTGCCATCAGTGATGGGACTAGCGGGAGTCAAGAGACCCAGTACTTC.